One sample yielded the 14 T cell receptor beta chains listed below, sequenced in a study of regulatory T cells in long-lasting Graves disease. HTBI primers from iRepertoire and Arm-PCR of CDR3 regions yielded the TCR beta libraries. One entry per CDR3 protein, called by TCRdb with MiXCR from the multiplex PCR reads. The sample includes around 400,000 distinct CDR3 sequences, roughly 16% of them seen just once. The time point: newly diagnosed GD, antithyroid drugs for less than 3 months. Preparation of the TCR library used RNA extracted from PBMCs. The starting material was peripheral blood mononuclear cells (PBMCs), obtained at new diagnosis, from a patient treated with antithyroid drugs. The receptor set was obtained from a female donor with Graves disease.

This clonotype was observed a handful of times. This may come from a read error, since a much larger clone is one base off. The chain has TRBV18 and TRBJ2-7, with D perhaps matching TRBD1 (5 bases). CDR1 is KGHSH, CDR2 LQKENI, per germline. This CDR3 region has 14 residues. For the CDR3, the DNA is TGTGCCGGCTCACGCCAGGGCCTGGTCGACGAGCAGTACTTC. The encoded protein is CAGSRQGLVDEQYF. The full variable domain, rest sourced from reference TRBV18 and TRBJ2-7, is NAGVMQNPRHLVRRRGQEARLRCSPMKGHSHVYWYRQLPEEGLKFMVYLQKENIIDESGMPKERFSAEFPKEGPSILRIQQVVRGDSAAYFCAGSRQGLVDEQYFGPGTRLTVT.

The chain joins TRBV6-4 to TRBJ1-2; D may be TRBD1 (6 bases). The V and J ends lost 2 bases and 4 bases respectively, with 11 bases between them. CDR1 MRHNA and CDR2 SNTAGT come from the germline V gene. CDR3 length equals 14 residues. CDR3 nucleotides: TGTGCCAGCAGTGACACCTCAGGGGCCTATGGCTACACCTTC. Protein product: CASSDTSGAYGYTF.

This clonotype appeared many times. The chain is built from TRBV11-2 and TRBJ1-2; a possible D gene is TRBD1 (5 bases). This CDR3 region has 14 residues. V lost 4 bases to trimming and J lost 5 bases, with 14 bases between them. CDR1 SGHAT and CDR2 FQNNGV come from the germline V gene. The CDR3 here is CASSSGPSVYGYTF. The CDR3 coding sequence is TGTGCCAGCAGCTCGGGGCCATCCGTATATGGCTACACCTTC.

This clonotype was seen ten or more times. One end of the junction fails to match germline, which may point to a read error. This chain joins TRBV12-3 or TRBV12-4 and TRBJ2-7; 11 bases match TRBD1. The CDR3 is 15 amino acids. For the CDR3, the DNA is TGTACCAGCAGGCGGGACAGGGGGGCCTCCTACGAGCAGTACTTC. This encodes CTSRRDRGASYEQYF.

This clonotype showed up many times. The chain joins TRBV6-1 to TRBJ1-2; tentative D call: TRBD1 (5 bases). The germline V gene has CDR1 MNHNS and CDR2 SASEGT. The CDR3 runs 12 residues. Trimming pared 5 bases from V and 5 bases from J, leaving 9 bases between. The chain's CDR3 is CASSRGVYGYTF. The CDR3 DNA is TGTGCCAGCAGTCGGGGGGTGTATGGCTACACCTTC.

At least ten counts were recorded for this clonotype. The chain joins TRBV6-1 to TRBJ1-5, with 7 bases fitting TRBD1. The CDR3 loop spans 16 amino acids. Germline values: CDR1 MNHNS, CDR2 SASEGT. With 6 bases clipped from V and 5 bases from J, the junction kept 13 bases outside the gene matches. This chain's CDR3 is CASRPGTALLDQPQHF. CDR3 nucleotides: TGTGCCAGCAGACCCGGGACAGCGTTACTCGATCAGCCCCAGCATTTT.

This clonotype was seen only a few times. The V gene is TRBV6-2 or TRBV6-3, the J gene TRBJ2-2, with 9 bases matching TRBD1. CDR3 size: 17 residues. Losses at the gene ends were 0 bases for V and 1 base for J; bases not matched to a gene: 3. Germline CDR1 reads MNHEY; CDR2 reads SVGEGT. CDR3: CASSYSTDRGNTGELFF. CDR3 in DNA: TGTGCCAGCAGTTACTCGACGGACAGGGGGAACACCGGGGAGCTGTTTTTT.

The sample holds many counts of this clonotype. The chain links TRBV7-3 to TRBJ1-1, with TRBD1 matching 7 bases. Germline lookup yields CDR1 SGHTA and CDR2 FQGTGA. The CDR3 loop spans 14 amino acids. The junction had 12 bases not matched to a gene; V was cut back by 5 bases and J by 9 bases. CDR3 sequence reads: CASSVGQSHDQAFF. The CDR3, as DNA: TGTGCCAGCAGCGTGGGACAGAGCCACGATCAAGCTTTCTTT. Using reference TRBV7-3 and TRBJ1-1 for the parts outside the CDR3, the full variable domain is GAGVSQTPSNKVTEKGKYVELRCDPISGHTALYWYRQSLGQGPEFLIYFQGTGAADDSGLPNDRFFAVRPEGSVSTLKIQRTERGDSAVYLCASSVGQSHDQAFFGQGTRLTVV.

This clonotype was observed at least ten times. This rearrangement joins TRBV2 to TRBJ2-1; unclear D gene. CDR3 length: 17 residues. Germline V gene lookup returns CDR1 SNHLY and CDR2 FYNNEI. With 7 bases removed from V and 0 bases from J, the gap between germline ends came to 19 bases. The CDR3 sequence is CASTVDSQALSYNEQFF. CDR3 nucleotide sequence: TGTGCCAGCACCGTGGATAGCCAGGCCCTCTCCTACAATGAGCAGTTCTTC. The full variable domain, its missing parts supplied by reference TRBV2 and TRBJ2-1, is EPEVTQTPSHQVTQMGQEVILRCVPISNHLYFYWYRQILGQKVEFLVSFYNNEISEKSEIFDDQFSVERPDGSNFTLKIRSTKLEDSAMYFCASTVDSQALSYNEQFFGPGTRLTVL.

The chain recombines TRBV20-1 with TRBJ2-3; TRBD1 matches at 10 bases. The CDR3 consists of 14 residues. V was clipped by 4 bases and J by 5 bases; unmatched bases: 6. Looked up from germline, CDR1 is DFQATT and CDR2 is SNEGSKA (reference sequence). CDR3 DNA: TGCAGTGCTAAGAGACAGGGGGCGATAGATACGCAGTATTTT. It yields the protein CSAKRQGAIDTQYF.

The chain is built from TRBV2 and TRBJ2-5, with no clear D. This CDR3 comprises 13 residues. CDR1 and CDR2 from the germline V gene are SNHLY and FYNNEI. V dropped 6 bases and J dropped 2 bases, with 10 bases sitting between them. The CDR3 DNA sequence: TGTGCCAGCAGGGTACGACATCAAGAGACCCAGTACTTC. Its translation is CASRVRHQETQYF.

This clonotype was seen repeatedly, ten times or more. This sequence joins TRBV2 and TRBJ2-1, with TRBD1 matching 10 bases. V lost 4 bases, J lost 4 bases, and 4 bases stayed unmatched. Per the germline V gene, CDR1 is SNHLY and CDR2 is FYNNEI. The CDR3 length is 15 residues. The CDR3 here is CASSGDRGPYNEQFF. CDR3 bases: TGTGCCAGCAGTGGGGACAGGGGTCCGTACAATGAGCAGTTCTTC.

The chain employs TRBV28 and TRBJ2-4, with D possibly being TRBD2 (6 bases). V was clipped by 5 bases and J by 3 bases, with 14 bases between them. Germline V lookup: CDR1 MDHEN, CDR2 SYDVKM. The CDR3 is 15 residues long. This CDR3 is CASSRRLEGKNIQYF. Here the CDR3 DNA reads TGTGCCAGCAGTCGGCGACTAGAAGGCAAAAACATTCAGTACTTC.

This chain uses TRBV19 with TRBJ1-2; D ambiguous. V was trimmed by 0 bases and J by 0 bases, leaving 2 bases between them. Looked up from germline, CDR1 is LNHDA and CDR2 is SQIVND (reference sequence). The CDR3 contains 13 residues. CDR3 amino acids: CASSIEANYGYTF. For the CDR3, the DNA is TGTGCCAGTAGTATAGAGGCTAACTATGGCTACACCTTC.